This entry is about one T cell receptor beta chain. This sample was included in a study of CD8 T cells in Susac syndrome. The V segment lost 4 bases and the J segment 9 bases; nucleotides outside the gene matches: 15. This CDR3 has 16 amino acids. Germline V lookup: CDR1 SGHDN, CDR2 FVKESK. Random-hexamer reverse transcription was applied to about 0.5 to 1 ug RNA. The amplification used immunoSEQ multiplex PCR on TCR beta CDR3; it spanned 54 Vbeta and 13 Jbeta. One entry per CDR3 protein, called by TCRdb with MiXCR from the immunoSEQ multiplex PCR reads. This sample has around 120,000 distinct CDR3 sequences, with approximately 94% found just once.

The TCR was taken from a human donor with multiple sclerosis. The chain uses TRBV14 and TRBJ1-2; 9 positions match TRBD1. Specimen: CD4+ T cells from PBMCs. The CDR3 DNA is TGTGCCAGCAGCCTACAGGGGGCTGGACAGGGAATACGCTACACCTTC. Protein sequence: CASSLQGAGQGIRYTF. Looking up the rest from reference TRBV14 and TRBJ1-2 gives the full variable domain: EAGVTQFPSHSVIEKGQTVTLRCDPISGHDNLYWYRRVMGKEIKFLLHFVKESKQDESGMPNNRFLAERTGGTYSTLKVQPAELEDSGVYFCASSLQGAGQGIRYTFGSGTRLTVV.